This T cell receptor (beta chain) emerged from a study of T-cell memory formation after mild COVID-19. The study, taken as a whole, reports: The main location of contracting CD4+ clones was CM and EM, and that of contracting CD8+ clones was EMRA. The SARS-CoV-2 specificity of second-wave clones reaching peak at day 37 remained unverified. Clones contracting across day 15 to 85 had a balanced CD4/CD8 profile; later expanding clones leaned CD4+.

Using its own MiXCR run on the 5' RACE reads, TCRdb lists one record per CDR3 protein. The repertoire consists of around 450,000 distinct CDR3 sequences, with 15% to 20% occurring once and the leading ten covering 8.4%. CDR3 length equals 15 residues. Per germline, CDR1 KGHSH and CDR2 LQKENI. V was cut by 3 bases and J by 10 bases, with 16 bases left in between. About this clonotype itself: Its target is unknown.

This chain connects TRBV18 to TRBJ1-6, with a tentative D call TRBD1 (6 bases). The origin of this receptor is an adult woman who had mild COVID-19 (a few samples of this study predate the infection). Cell type and time point are not known. The source material was PBMCs or a T cell subset sorted from them (not recorded which). In DNA form, the CDR3 reads TGTGCCAGCTCACCGTACGGGGGCGGCGAGTCACCCCTCCACTTT. As protein: CASSPYGGGESPLHF.